What follows describes a single T cell receptor (beta chain). Its antigen remains unidentified. Sequencing used immunoSEQ version 4 in survey mode. Repertoires were generated with immunoSEQ multiplex PCR, while TCRdb's copy carries only in-frame clones and drops some. The top ten hold under 7.5% of the sample, which has tens of thousands of clones, about 81% seen once. The stimulus was lysate of CMV-infected fibroblasts, around 10 ug/mL. Sorted nonresponding memory CD4+ T cells were CD40L-negative, CD69-negative, CD45RO-high. The data originate from a study of persistence of HIV-infected CD4 T cells. Germline assignment: CDR1 KGHSH and CDR2 LQKENI. With 3 bases clipped from V and 1 base from J, the junction kept 2 bases outside the gene matches. The CDR3 is 15 residues long. Study-wide points: TCRbeta richness was lower in CMV- and Gag-responding cells than in anti-CD3/anti-CD28-responding cells. Antigen-responding cells were enriched for degenerate expanded CDR3beta sequences. TCR oligoclonality correlated with proviral oligoclonality in the same sorted populations.

V is TRBV18 and J is TRBJ2-1; 8 bases fit TRBD2. Sample: CD4+ T cells sorted from PBMCs after approximately 19-hour stimulation, taken from a patient who received antiretroviral therapy. The TCR sequence derives from an adult woman with HIV who was CMV-seropositive. CDR3 sequence (DNA): TGTGCCAGCTCACCGGGCGGGGGGTCCTACAATGAGCAGTTCTTC. It yields the protein CASSPGGGSYNEQFF.